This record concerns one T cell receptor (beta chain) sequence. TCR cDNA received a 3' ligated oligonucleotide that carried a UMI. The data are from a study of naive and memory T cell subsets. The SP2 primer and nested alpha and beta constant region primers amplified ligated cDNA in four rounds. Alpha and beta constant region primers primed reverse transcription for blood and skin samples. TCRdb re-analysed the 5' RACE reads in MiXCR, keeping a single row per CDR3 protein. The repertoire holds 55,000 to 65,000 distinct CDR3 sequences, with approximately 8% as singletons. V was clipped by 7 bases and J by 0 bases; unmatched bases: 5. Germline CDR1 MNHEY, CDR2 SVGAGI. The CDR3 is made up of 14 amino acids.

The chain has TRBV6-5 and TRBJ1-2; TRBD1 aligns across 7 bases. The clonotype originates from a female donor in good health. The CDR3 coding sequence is TGTGCCAGCACCAGGACAGGCCCTAACTATGGCTACACCTTC. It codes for CASTRTGPNYGYTF.